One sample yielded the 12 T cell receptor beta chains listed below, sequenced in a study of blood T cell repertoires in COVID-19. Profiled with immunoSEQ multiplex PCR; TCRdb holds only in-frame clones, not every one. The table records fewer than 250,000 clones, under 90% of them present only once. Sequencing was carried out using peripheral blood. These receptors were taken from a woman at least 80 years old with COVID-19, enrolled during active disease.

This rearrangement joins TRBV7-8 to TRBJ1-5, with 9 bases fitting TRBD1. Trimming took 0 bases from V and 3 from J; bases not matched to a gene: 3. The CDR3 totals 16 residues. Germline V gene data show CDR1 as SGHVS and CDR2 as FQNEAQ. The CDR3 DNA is TGTGCCAGCAGCTTAGCGTACAGGGGGCTCAATCAGCCCCAGCATTTT. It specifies CASSLAYRGLNQPQHF.

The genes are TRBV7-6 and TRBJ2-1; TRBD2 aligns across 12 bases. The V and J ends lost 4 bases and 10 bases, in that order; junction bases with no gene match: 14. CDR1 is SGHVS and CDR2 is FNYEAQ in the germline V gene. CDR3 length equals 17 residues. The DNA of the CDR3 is TGTGCCAGCAGCTCCACTAGCGGGGGGCCGATGATCCGGGAGCAGTTCTTC. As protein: CASSSTSGGPMIREQFF.

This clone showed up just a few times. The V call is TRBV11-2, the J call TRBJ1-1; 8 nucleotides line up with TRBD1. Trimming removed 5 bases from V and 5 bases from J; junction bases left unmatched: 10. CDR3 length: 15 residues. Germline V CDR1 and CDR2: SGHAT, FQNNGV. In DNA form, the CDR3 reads TGTGCCAGCAGCCCTTGGACAGGGAGGGAGACTGAAGCTTTCTTT. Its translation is CASSPWTGRETEAFF. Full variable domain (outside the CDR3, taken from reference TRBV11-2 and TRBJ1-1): EAGVAQSPRYKIIEKRQSVAFWCNPISGHATLYWYQQILGQGPKLLIQFQNNGVVDDSQLPKDRFSAERLKGVDSTLKIQPAKLEDSAVYLCASSPWTGRETEAFFGQGTRLTVV.

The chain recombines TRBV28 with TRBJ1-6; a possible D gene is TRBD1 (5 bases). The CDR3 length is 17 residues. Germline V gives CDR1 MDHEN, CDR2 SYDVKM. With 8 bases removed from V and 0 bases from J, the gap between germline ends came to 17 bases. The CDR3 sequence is CASGLPGLSSYNSPLHF. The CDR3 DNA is TGTGCCAGCGGTCTTCCAGGGTTGAGCTCCTATAATTCACCCCTCCACTTT.

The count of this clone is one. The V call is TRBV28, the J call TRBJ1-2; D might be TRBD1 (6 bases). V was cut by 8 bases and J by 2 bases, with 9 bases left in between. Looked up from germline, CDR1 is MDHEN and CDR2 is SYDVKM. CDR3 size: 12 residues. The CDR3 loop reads CASLTGNYGYTF. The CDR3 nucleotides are TGTGCCAGCCTGACAGGAAACTATGGCTACACCTTC.

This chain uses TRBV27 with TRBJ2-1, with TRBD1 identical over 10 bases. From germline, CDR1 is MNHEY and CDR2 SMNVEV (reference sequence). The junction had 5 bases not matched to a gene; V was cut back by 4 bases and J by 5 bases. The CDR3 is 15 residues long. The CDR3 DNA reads TGTGCCAGCAGTTCCGGGACAGGGGTAAACAATGAGCAGTTCTTC. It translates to CASSSGTGVNNEQFF.

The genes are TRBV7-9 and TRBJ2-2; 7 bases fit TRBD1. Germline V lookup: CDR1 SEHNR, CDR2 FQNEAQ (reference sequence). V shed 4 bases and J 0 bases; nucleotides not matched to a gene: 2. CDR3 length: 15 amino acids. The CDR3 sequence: CASSYGTANTGELFF. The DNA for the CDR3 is TGTGCCAGCAGCTATGGGACAGCGAACACCGGGGAGCTGTTTTTT.

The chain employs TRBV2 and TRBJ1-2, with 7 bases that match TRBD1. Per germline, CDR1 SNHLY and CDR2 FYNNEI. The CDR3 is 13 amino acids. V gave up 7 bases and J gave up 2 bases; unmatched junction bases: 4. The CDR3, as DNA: TGTGCCAGCAATATCAGGGGGAACTATGGCTACACCTTC. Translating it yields CASNIRGNYGYTF. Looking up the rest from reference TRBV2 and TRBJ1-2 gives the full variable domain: EPEVTQTPSHQVTQMGQEVILRCVPISNHLYFYWYRQILGQKVEFLVSFYNNEISEKSEIFDDQFSVERPDGSNFTLKIRSTKLEDSAMYFCASNIRGNYGYTFGSGTRLTVV.

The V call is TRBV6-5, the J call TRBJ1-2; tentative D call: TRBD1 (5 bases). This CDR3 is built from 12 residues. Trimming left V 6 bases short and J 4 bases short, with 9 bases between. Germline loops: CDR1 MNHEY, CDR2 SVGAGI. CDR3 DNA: TGTGCCAGCAGGACAGACTTCTATGGCTACACCTTC. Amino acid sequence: CASRTDFYGYTF.

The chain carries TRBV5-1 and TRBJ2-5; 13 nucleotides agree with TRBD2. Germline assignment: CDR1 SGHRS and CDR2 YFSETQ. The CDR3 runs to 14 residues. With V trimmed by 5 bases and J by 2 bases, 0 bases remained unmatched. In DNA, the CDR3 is TGCGCCAGCAGGACTAGCGGGGGGCAAGAGACCCAGTACTTC. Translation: CASRTSGGQETQYF.

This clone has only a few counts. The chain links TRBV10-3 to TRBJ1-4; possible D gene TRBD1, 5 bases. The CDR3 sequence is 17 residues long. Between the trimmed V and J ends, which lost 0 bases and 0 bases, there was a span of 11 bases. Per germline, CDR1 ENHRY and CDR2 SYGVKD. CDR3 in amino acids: CAISESRGTSTNEKLFF. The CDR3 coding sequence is TGTGCCATCAGTGAGTCGCGCGGGACCTCAACTAATGAAAAACTGTTTTTT.

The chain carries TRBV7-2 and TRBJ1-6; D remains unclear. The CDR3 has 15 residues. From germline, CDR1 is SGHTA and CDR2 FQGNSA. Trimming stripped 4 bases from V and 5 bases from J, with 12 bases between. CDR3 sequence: CASSSGTVNNSPLHF. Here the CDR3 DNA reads TGTGCCAGCAGCTCGGGAACAGTTAATAATTCACCCCTCCACTTT.